Listed below are T cell receptor beta chains from one sample, sequenced in a study of cytomegalovirus exposure and HLA in healthy donors. Clones were sequenced by immunoSEQ multiplex PCR, and TCRdb holds only the in-frame ones, with some missing. Of about 110,000 clones detected, around nine tenths appear once; the ten largest clones hold around 2.1%. Input material: PBMCs. The receptors were sampled from a woman under 30 in good health and CMV-seronegative. Each CDR3 is given with its conserved first and last residue. D genes are given only for firm matches. The size field is filled for only some rows; it gives once, few, many or a size class.

j_gene | d_gene | abundance | v_gene | CDR3aa | CDR3nt
TRBJ1-2 | TRBD1 | . | TRBV12-5 | CASGWGQRDGYTF | TGTGCTAGTGGATGGGGACAGAGGGATGGCTACACCTTC
TRBJ2-2 | . | . | TRBV2 | CASREQTANTGELFF | TGTGCCAGCAGGGAACAGACAGCGAACACCGGGGAGCTGTTTTTT
TRBJ2-2 | . | . | TRBV29-1 | CSVGGSWGDTGELFF | TGCAGCGTGGGAGGCAGTTGGGGGGACACCGGGGAGCTGTTTTTT
TRBJ1-4 | . | . | TRBV28 | CASSLFAGGLEKLFF | TGTGCCAGCAGTTTATTCGCGGGGGGGCTAGAAAAACTGTTTTTT
TRBJ2-3 | . | . | TRBV5-4 | CASSLARRGGGTDTQYF | TGTGCCAGCAGCTTGGCCAGGAGGGGGGGTGGCACAGATACGCAGTATTTT
TRBJ2-1 | TRBD1 | . | TRBV6-1 | CASSAPGQGGTYNEQFF | TGTGCCAGCAGTGCCCCCGGACAGGGAGGCACCTACAATGAGCAGTTCTTC
TRBJ2-5 | . | . | TRBV28 | CASSLPSSETQYF | TGTGCCAGCAGTTTACCTAGTTCCGAGACCCAGTACTTC
TRBJ2-1 | TRBD2 | once | TRBV6-5 | CASIQTSGISEQFF | TGTGCCAGCATCCAGACTAGCGGGATCAGTGAGCAGTTCTTC
TRBJ1-1 | TRBD1 | . | TRBV19 | CASIAGGLTAFF | TGTGCCAGTATAGCAGGGGGCCTTACAGCTTTCTTT
TRBJ2-5 | TRBD2 | . | TRBV4-2 | CASSPTLVAGEETQYF | TGTGCCAGCAGCCCCACCTTGGTCGCGGGGGAAGAGACCCAGTACTTC
TRBJ2-3 | . | . | TRBV4-3 | CASSQDRVVDTQYF | TGCGCCAGCAGCCAAGATCGGGTGGTCGATACGCAGTATTTT
TRBJ1-1 | TRBD1 | . | TRBV28 | CASSLLFRGPSKSTEAFF | TGTGCCAGCAGTTTATTGTTCAGGGGGCCAAGTAAGAGCACTGAAGCTTTCTTT
TRBJ2-3 | . | . | TRBV14 | CASSLRTGTDTQYF | TGTGCCAGCAGCCTTCGGACAGGCACAGATACGCAGTATTTT
TRBJ2-2 | TRBD2 | . | TRBV11-3 | CASSLRDYGTGELFF | TGTGCCAGCAGCCTCCGGGACTATGGCACCGGGGAGCTGTTTTTT
TRBJ2-7 | . | . | TRBV27 | CASGNLARSYEQYF | TGTGCCAGCGGAAACCTAGCGCGCAGCTACGAGCAGTACTTC
TRBJ1-1 | TRBD1 | . | TRBV5-4 | CASSIGTDNTEAFF | TGTGCCAGCAGCATAGGGACAGACAACACTGAAGCTTTCTTT
TRBJ2-7 | TRBD2 | . | TRBV5-4 | CASSLPGASGSSYEQYF | TGTGCCAGCAGCTTACCCGGTGCTAGCGGGAGCTCCTACGAGCAGTACTTC
TRBJ1-5 | . | . | TRBV6-1 | CASSEAPAGPQHF | TGTGCCAGCAGTGAAGCCCCCGCAGGGCCCCAGCATTTT
TRBJ2-1 | . | . | TRBV9 | CASSVGGSGTYNEQFF | TGTGCCAGCAGCGTAGGTGGTAGCGGTACCTACAATGAGCAGTTCTTC
TRBJ2-1 | TRBD2 | few | TRBV12-5 | CASGLGRLGSGGYNEQFF | TGTGCTAGTGGTTTGGGACGACTCGGAAGCGGGGGGTACAATGAGCAGTTCTTC
TRBJ2-7 | TRBD1 | once | TRBV11-3 | CASSRGQGYEQYF | TGTGCCAGCAGCCGAGGACAGGGCTACGAGCAGTACTTC
TRBJ2-7 | . | . | TRBV14 | CASSQAGFPYEQYF | TGTGCCAGCAGCCAGGCAGGGTTCCCCTACGAGCAGTACTTC
TRBJ1-4 | . | . | TRBV5-1 | CASSLGTANEKLFF | TGCGCCAGCAGCTTGGGGACAGCAAATGAAAAACTGTTTTTT
TRBJ2-5 | TRBD1 | . | TRBV19 | CASSIWTGPRETQYF | TGTGCCAGTAGTATCTGGACAGGGCCTCGTGAGACCCAGTACTTC
TRBJ2-3 | TRBD2 | . | TRBV28 | CASKNSGGPPTDTQYF | TGTGCCAGCAAAAATAGCGGGGGGCCTCCAACAGATACGCAGTATTTT
TRBJ2-4 | . | once | TRBV30 | CAWSQETVPLNIQYF | TGTGCCTGGAGTCAGGAGACAGTCCCTCTAAACATTCAGTACTTC
TRBJ2-7 | TRBD2 | few | TRBV7-2 | CASTVAGAEYEQYF | TGTGCCAGCACGGTAGCGGGAGCAGAGTACGAGCAGTACTTC
TRBJ2-3 | . | . | TRBV30 | CAWSLTRDTLYTDTQYF | TGTGCCTGGAGTCTTACAAGGGACACTCTCTACACAGATACGCAGTATTTT
TRBJ2-2 | TRBD2 | . | TRBV15 | CATSRTGTSGRAVPNTGELFF | TGTGCCACCAGCAGAACCGGGACTAGCGGGAGGGCCGTTCCGAACACCGGGGAGCTGTTTTTT
TRBJ1-5 | . | . | TRBV15 | CATSSEANFNQPQHF | TGTGCCACCAGCAGTGAAGCCAACTTTAATCAGCCCCAGCATTTT
TRBJ2-3 | . | . | TRBV10-2 | CASSGRQDPDTQYF | TGCGCCAGCAGTGGGAGACAGGACCCAGATACGCAGTATTTT
TRBJ2-2 | . | . | TRBV27 | CASSLSRGSSTGELFF | TGTGCCAGCAGTTTGAGTAGGGGGTCGTCCACCGGGGAGCTGTTTTTT
TRBJ2-2 | . | . | TRBV5-5 | CASSFSGGELFF | TGTGCCAGCAGCTTTTCGGGCGGGGAGCTGTTTTTT
TRBJ2-3 | TRBD1 | . | TRBV5-1 | CASSAAATGGPDTQYF | TGCGCCAGCAGCGCGGCGGCGACAGGGGGTCCAGATACGCAGTATTTT
TRBJ1-5 | TRBD1 | . | TRBV6-4 | CASSAGGGQPQHF | TGTGCCAGCAGTGCAGGGGGTGGTCAGCCCCAGCATTTT
TRBJ1-2 | . | few | TRBV19 | CASSTGTRGSYGYTF | TGTGCCAGTAGTACCGGGACCAGGGGAAGCTATGGCTACACCTTC
TRBJ2-4 | . | . | TRBV29-1 | CSVIPGTLAKNIQYF | TGCAGCGTTATACCCGGGACACTAGCCAAAAACATTCAGTACTTC
TRBJ2-7 | TRBD1 | few | TRBV5-4 | CASSARTGGNHYEQYF | TGTGCCAGCAGCGCCCGGACAGGGGGGAATCACTACGAGCAGTACTTC